The 24 T cell receptor beta chains reported below all come from one sample, sequenced in a study of T-cell reconstitution after alpha-beta-depleted transplantation in children. Molecular barcoding with unique molecular identifiers was used for the TCRbeta library. Each CDR3 protein is one row after TCRdb ran MiXCR on the PCR reads. The top ten hold less than 40% of the sample, which has roughly 120,000 distinct CDR3 sequences, under 13% seen once. The sequences come from PBMCs, collected before TCRalphabeta/CD19-depleted stem cell transplant. The source of these receptors is a boy aged 2 to 10 with acute lymphoblastic leukemia, due to receive a stem cell transplant.

This clonotype was seen more than once but under ten times. This chain joins TRBV12-3 or TRBV12-4 and TRBJ1-2, with 7 bases aligning to TRBD1. Trimming removed 7 bases from V and 0 bases from J; junction bases left unmatched: 14. The CDR3 spans 17 residues. The CDR3 protein is CASKTGQLHPSNYGYTF. The DNA of the CDR3 is TGTGCCAGCAAGACGGGACAGCTTCATCCTTCTAACTATGGCTACACCTTC.

This clonotype was seen a handful of times. The chain is built from TRBV7-6 and TRBJ1-1; D ambiguous. This CDR3 is 13 amino acids long. Trimming shortened V by 5 bases and J by 4 bases, and 11 bases separated the two germline ends. Looked up from germline, CDR1 is SGHVS and CDR2 is FNYEAQ. This CDR3 reads CASSLSGLTEAFF. The CDR3 nucleotides read TGTGCCAGCAGCCTGAGTGGTCTCACTGAAGCTTTCTTT. Together with reference TRBV7-6 and TRBJ1-1, the CDR3 gives the full variable domain: GAGVSQSPRYKVTKRGQDVALRCDPISGHVSLYWYRQALGQGPEFLTYFNYEAQQDKSGLPNDRFSAERPEGSISTLTIQRTEQRDSAMYRCASSLSGLTEAFFGQGTRLTVV.

CDR3: CAWSVPPGHGTGELFF. In nucleotides, the CDR3 is TGTGCCTGGAGTGTACCTCCGGGACACGGCACCGGGGAGCTGTTTTTT. This chain uses TRBV30 with TRBJ2-2; D is perhaps TRBD1 (6 bases). V lost 0 bases, J lost 4 bases, and 15 bases lay in between. CDR3 length: 16 amino acids. Germline CDR1 GTSNPN, CDR2 SVGIG (reference sequence).

The chain employs TRBV11-2 and TRBJ1-1; D gene unclear. CDR1 SGHAT and CDR2 FQNNGV come from the germline V gene. Trimming took 0 bases from V and 7 from J, leaving 12 bases between them. This CDR3 contains 14 residues. CDR3 in DNA: TGTGCCAGCAGCTTAGATCGCAGGATCGGTGAAGCTTTCTTT. Amino acids: CASSLDRRIGEAFF.

The V call is TRBV6-6, the J call TRBJ2-1; weak D call: TRBD2 (6 bases). CDR3 length equals 11 residues. Germline CDR1 and CDR2: MNHNY and SVGAGI (reference sequence). Trimming pared 8 bases from V and 9 bases from J, leaving 11 bases between. CDR3 sequence: CASAGLLEQFF. The CDR3 coding sequence is TGTGCCAGCGCGGGACTTCTTGAGCAGTTCTTC.

This clonotype showed up just a few times. The J gene is TRBJ2-5, the V gene TRBV6-1; the match to TRBD2 covers 9 bases. J gave up 3 bases and V 6 bases, and 2 bases lay outside the gene matches. Germline values: CDR1 MNHNS, CDR2 SASEGT. The CDR3 totals 13 residues. The CDR3 reads CASRAGGEETQYF. CDR3 bases: TGTGCCAGCAGAGCGGGAGGAGAAGAGACCCAGTACTTC.

This clonotype turned up a few times. V is TRBV30 and J is TRBJ2-7; 10 bases match TRBD2. Germline lookup yields CDR1 GTSNPN and CDR2 SVGIG (reference sequence). V shed 0 bases, J shed 4 bases, and the junction held 9 bases outside the gene matches. This CDR3 is built from 16 residues. CDR3 nucleotides: TGTGCCTGGAGTGTACCGCGGGCTAGCGGGAGTTACGAGCAGTACTTC. It yields the protein CAWSVPRASGSYEQYF.

This clonotype was found many times. The chain combines TRBV12-3 or TRBV12-4 with TRBJ1-2, with D unclear. This CDR3 contains 12 residues. The V and J ends lost 0 bases and 8 bases respectively, with 7 bases between them. CDR3 nucleotides: TGTGCCAGCAGTTTAGCGGCGGAAGGCTACACCTTC. Its translation: CASSLAAEGYTF.

The genes are TRBV12-3 or TRBV12-4 and TRBJ2-3; D perhaps matches TRBD2 (6 bases). The CDR3 totals 15 residues. Trimming pared 6 bases from V and 0 bases from J, leaving 13 bases between. The CDR3: CASSSVAASTDTQYF. In nucleotides, the CDR3 is TGTGCCAGCAGCTCCGTAGCGGCTAGCACAGATACGCAGTATTTT.

This clonotype came up a few times. The gene calls are TRBV19 and TRBJ2-5, with no clear D. The CDR3 length is 15 residues. Germline CDR1 reads LNHDA; CDR2 reads SQIVND (reference sequence). V lost 8 bases and J lost 2, with 18 bases in between. The CDR3 DNA reads as TGTGCCAGTTCCGTTCTGCGAGGCAGTCAAGAGACCCAGTACTTC. Translating it yields CASSVLRGSQETQYF.

This clonotype was counted at least ten times. The chain has TRBV20-1 and TRBJ2-6; no clear D gene. V shed 5 bases and J shed 0 bases, with 8 bases lying between them. The V gene's germline CDR1 is DFQATT and CDR2 SNEGSKA (reference sequence). CDR3 length: 14 residues. The CDR3 region is CSAAARSGANVLTF. CDR3 bases: TGCAGTGCTGCTGCGCGCTCTGGGGCCAACGTCCTGACTTTC.

In this sample, this clonotype turned up a few times. The rearrangement links TRBV20-1 to TRBJ1-1, with D hard to call. CDR1 and CDR2 (germline): DFQATT, SNEGSKA (reference sequence). CDR3 length equals 12 residues. The V gene lost 6 bases and the J gene lost 3 bases, with 11 bases spanning the gap. The CDR3 is CSAAGEHTEAFF. The DNA for the CDR3 is TGCAGTGCCGCGGGCGAGCACACTGAAGCTTTCTTT.

This clonotype was picked up many times. The chain combines TRBV12-3 or TRBV12-4 with TRBJ1-2; D perhaps matches TRBD1 (6 bases). Deletions cut 4 bases from V and 8 bases from J, with 11 bases between. This CDR3 comprises 12 residues. The CDR3: CASSWTEGGYTF. For the CDR3, the DNA is TGTGCCAGCAGTTGGACAGAAGGAGGCTACACCTTC.

This clonotype was observed a few times. The chain is built from TRBV5-4 and TRBJ2-1; D gene ambiguous. The CDR3 extends over 15 amino acids. V shed 1 base and J shed 2 bases, with 10 bases lying between them. Germline assignment: CDR1 SGHNT and CDR2 YYREEE (reference sequence). Here the CDR3 reads CASSLKRAPYNEQFF. In nucleotides, the CDR3 is TGTGCCAGCAGCTTGAAGCGCGCGCCCTACAATGAGCAGTTCTTC.

This clonotype was detected many times. The genes are TRBV6-4 and TRBJ2-7; 9 nucleotides align to TRBD2. V was pared by 2 bases and J by 3 bases, with 11 bases of the junction left unmatched. Germline V gene data show CDR1 as MRHNA and CDR2 as SNTAGT. The CDR3 runs to 17 residues. CDR3 amino acids: CASSDLGLAIWNYEQYF. The CDR3 coding sequence is TGTGCCAGCAGTGACCTAGGACTAGCGATCTGGAACTACGAGCAGTACTTC.

The V and J genes are TRBV6-5 and TRBJ2-1; D uncertain. Trimming stripped 2 bases from V and 8 bases from J, with 4 bases between. The CDR3 contains 11 residues. The germline CDR1 and CDR2 sequences are MNHEY and SVGAGI. The chain's CDR3 is CASSYADEQFF. The CDR3 DNA follows: TGTGCCAGCAGTTACGCCGATGAGCAGTTCTTC.

This clonotype has ten or more counts. J is TRBJ2-1 and V is TRBV7-9; 10 nucleotides align to TRBD2. Germline CDR1 is SEHNR and CDR2 is FQNEAQ (reference sequence). The CDR3 runs to 17 residues. Trimming took 5 bases from V and 3 from J; bases not matched to a gene: 10. CDR3 nucleotides: TGTGCCAGCAGCCTCGAAGCGGGAGGGCCGGGCTACAATGAGCAGTTCTTC. Translation gives CASSLEAGGPGYNEQFF.

CDR3 sequence: CASNPGTGGYEQYF. The CDR3 DNA follows: TGTGCCAGCAACCCCGGAACAGGCGGCTACGAGCAGTACTTC. J is TRBJ2-7 and V is TRBV28; possibly TRBD1 for D (5 bases). The CDR3 consists of 14 residues. Trimming pared 7 bases from V and 3 bases from J, leaving 16 bases between. Germline assignment: CDR1 MDHEN and CDR2 SYDVKM.

This clonotype turned up a few times. This sequence joins TRBV29-1 and TRBJ2-5, with D possibly being TRBD2 (6 bases). This CDR3 is 13 amino acids long. The germline V and J ends were trimmed by 2 bases and 7 bases, with 14 bases remaining between them. Germline V gene data show CDR1 as SQVTM and CDR2 as ANQGSEA. DNA for the CDR3: TGCAGCGTTGAAAGTCGGTTGGGGGGGACCCAGTACTTC. It codes for CSVESRLGGTQYF.

V gene TRBV11-1 combines with J gene TRBJ2-7; 11 positions agree with TRBD2. Trimming cost V 1 base and J 5 bases; bases outside gene matches: 13. Germline lookup yields CDR1 SGHAT and CDR2 FQDESV (reference sequence). This CDR3 is 18 amino acids long. DNA of the CDR3: TGTGCCAGCAGCTTAGGGGGGAGAGGACTAGCGGGTTTCAACGAGCAGTACTTC. Translated, it gives CASSLGGRGLAGFNEQYF.

V and J are TRBV29-1 and TRBJ2-1; D remains ambiguous. The V gene's germline CDR1 is SQVTM and CDR2 ANQGSEA. Trimming cost V 4 bases and J 9 bases, with 13 bases left between them. The CDR3 consists of 12 residues. The CDR3 here is CSVGSGGGEQFF. In nucleotides, the CDR3 is TGCAGCGTTGGGTCCGGTGGCGGTGAGCAGTTCTTC.

This clonotype appeared a few times. CDR3 nucleotide sequence: TGTGCCAGCAGCTTAGGGGGCTTCGATGAGCAGTTCTTC. This translates into CASSLGGFDEQFF. This chain joins TRBV7-2 and TRBJ2-1; D is perhaps TRBD1 (5 bases). The CDR3 loop spans 13 amino acids. Germline CDR1 is SGHTA and CDR2 is FQGNSA. The V end was cut by 1 base, the J end by 8 bases, with 9 bases between.

In this sample, this clonotype turned up many times. The chain links TRBV6-6 to TRBJ2-1; D gene ambiguous. V lost 6 bases, J lost 6 bases, and 12 bases lay in between. Germline CDR1 reads MNHNY; CDR2 reads SVGAGI (reference sequence). The CDR3 has 13 amino acids. CDR3 sequence: CASRWRNFNEQFF. DNA of the CDR3: TGTGCCAGCAGGTGGCGTAATTTCAATGAGCAGTTCTTC.

This clonotype was seen only a few times. The chain combines TRBV6-5 with TRBJ1-5; possible D gene TRBD1, 5 bases. The CDR3 runs 15 residues. Germline V gene lookup returns CDR1 MNHEY and CDR2 SVGAGI. V was cut by 7 bases and J by 2 bases, with 15 bases left in between. The CDR3 here is CASKMGRSGNQPQHF. The DNA for the CDR3 is TGTGCCAGCAAAATGGGGCGGTCAGGCAATCAGCCCCAGCATTTT.